The T cell receptor beta chain described here comes from a study of blood T cell repertoires in COVID-19. Per germline, CDR1 MDHEN and CDR2 SYDVKM. Trimming removed 2 bases from V and 3 bases from J; junction bases left unmatched: 3. CDR3 length: 15 residues. Study processing details: Reference gene primer amplification yielded estimated nucleated cell counts. Clones were sequenced by immunoSEQ multiplex PCR, and TCRdb holds only the in-frame ones, with some missing. The V and J calls and clone size were taken over from that table, and D and trimming were inferred from the DNA. This table holds a few hundred thousand clones, roughly nine tenths found once.

Sequences were obtained from peripheral blood. This receptor was taken from a man aged 18 to 35 with active or convalescent COVID-19. J is TRBJ2-5 and V is TRBV28; TRBD2 matches 10 bases. CDR3 sequence: CASSLPGTSEETQYF. In DNA, the CDR3 is TGTGCCAGCAGTTTACCCGGGACTAGCGAAGAGACCCAGTACTTC.